This T cell receptor beta chain was sequenced in a study of blood T cell repertoires in COVID-19 (dated by TCRdb to 2018 to 2020). Study-wide context: Collaborator samples came from the United States, Italy and Spain and covered acute and convalescent phases of COVID-19. Samples came from the ongoing ImmuneRACE study (first 160 participants) plus 1,254 subjects from 6 global collaborators. A freely available public database, intended as a resource for researchers studying the immune response to SARS-CoV-2, is where the repertoires were released. The prospective study material was composed of cDNA or gDNA derived from T cells, B-cell-depleted T cells, or PBMCs. The sample metadata nearly always contained a de-identified subject ID, COVID-19 status, age in years and sex. Deeply sampled blood TCRbeta repertoires from subjects exposed to, actively infected with, or recovered from COVID-19 were included in the dataset. Where available, HLA class I and class II types were taken from metadata supplied by the sample provider and were not determined by assay-based typing. What the research found in general, with its limitations: The quantity of clinical and demographic metadata differed by source and by participant and was supplied without curation.

Collaborating institutions collected whole blood in K2EDTA tubes following their own protocols. For TCRbeta analysis, collaborator samples were shipped as frozen whole blood, as isolated PBMCs, or as DNA extracted from either sample type. Counted from cysteine to phenylalanine, this CDR3 has 14 amino acids. The kept DNA is CDR3 alone, 42 bases in frame from the first base. The germline V gene (reference sequence) gives CDR1 as SGHNT and CDR2 as YYREEE. V is trimmed back by 1 base and J by 2 bases, and the junction contains 0 bases that no gene match accounts for. As concerns this clone: It lacks a known antigen. Nothing much larger sits one base from this clone, and base qualities are not available.

TCRbeta CDR3 regions were amplified from genomic DNA by means of the immunoSEQ Assay, a bias-controlled multiplex PCR. The original methods were these. Nucleated cell counts per sample were estimated from amplification of reference gene primers within the assay. Sequence reads were collapsed and filtered to measure the absolute abundance of every unique TCRbeta CDR3 rearrangement. For each sample, productive Simpson clonality was calculated by taking the square root of Simpson's diversity index across productive rearrangements. The source is immuneACCESS, and TCRdb retained only in-frame sequences with V and J called. Part of the clones is not carried over; for the studies checked, unresolved V genes explain less than half of this, and the remainder is unexplained. The DNA gave D and trimming, while V, J and clone size come from that table. Within this sample are some 230,000 clones, with roughly 80% of them counted one time only. The top ten constitute roughly 7% of the sample.

Input material: peripheral blood. The chain joins TRBV5-4 to TRBJ2-7; 10 central bases correspond to TRBD2. This sequence originates from a woman aged 45 to 65 with acute or convalescent COVID-19. CDR3 reads: CASSLSGGAYEQYF. The DNA sequence reads TGTGCCAGCAGCTTGAGCGGGGGGGCCTACGAGCAGTACTTC.